The clone carrying this T cell receptor beta chain was observed many times. Its antigen is as yet unknown. This sample is part of a study of T cells in Graves' hyperthyroidism and ophthalmopathy. Study-level points and caveats: A model built on 13 V-J features separated ophthalmopathy from stable hyperthyroidism.

Germline V CDR1 and CDR2: SGHTA, FQGNSA. The CDR3 has 19 amino acids. V shed 0 bases and J 2 bases; nucleotides not matched to a gene: 15. Amplification of TCR beta CDR3 regions was performed using RNA transcripts as template. Carried out on the TCR CDR3, a first-round RT-PCR used the HTBI primer set. In TCRdb, the multiplex PCR reads were re-called with MiXCR into one record per CDR3 protein. The table has fewer than 800,000 distinct CDR3 sequences, over 15% seen once; the top ten hold around 8%. This rearrangement joins TRBV7-2 to TRBJ2-5; 7 bases match TRBD1. The receptor comes from a man in his late teens or twenties with Graves' hyperthyroidism. Sequenced input: blood. CDR3 region: CASSLARDSIEIGQETQYF. CDR3 nucleotides: TGTGCCAGCAGCTTAGCCCGGGACAGTATAGAGATTGGGCAAGAGACCCAGTACTTC.